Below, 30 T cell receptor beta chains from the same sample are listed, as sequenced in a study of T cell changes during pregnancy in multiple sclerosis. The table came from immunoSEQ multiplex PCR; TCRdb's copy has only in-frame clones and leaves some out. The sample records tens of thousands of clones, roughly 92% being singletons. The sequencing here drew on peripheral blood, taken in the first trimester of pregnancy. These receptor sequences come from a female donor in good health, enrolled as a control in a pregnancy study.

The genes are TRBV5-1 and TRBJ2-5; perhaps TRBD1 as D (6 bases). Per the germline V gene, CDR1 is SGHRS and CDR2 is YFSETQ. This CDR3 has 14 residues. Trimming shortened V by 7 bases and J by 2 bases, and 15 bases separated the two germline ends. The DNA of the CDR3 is TGCGCCAGCTACCGGGACAAGGGGCAAGAGACCCAGTACTTC. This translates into CASYRDKGQETQYF.

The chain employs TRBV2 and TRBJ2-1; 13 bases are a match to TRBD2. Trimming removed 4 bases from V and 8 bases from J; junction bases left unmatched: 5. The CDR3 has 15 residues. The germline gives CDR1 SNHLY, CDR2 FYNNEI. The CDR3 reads CASSVGTSGRDEQFF. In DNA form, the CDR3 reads TGTGCCAGCAGTGTCGGAACTAGCGGGAGGGATGAGCAGTTCTTC.

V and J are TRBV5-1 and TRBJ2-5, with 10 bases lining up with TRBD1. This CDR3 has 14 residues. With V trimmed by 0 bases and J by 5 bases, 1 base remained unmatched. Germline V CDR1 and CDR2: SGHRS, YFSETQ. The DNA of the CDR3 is TGCGCCAGCAGCTTGGGACAGGGGGCTGAGACCCAGTACTTC. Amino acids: CASSLGQGAETQYF. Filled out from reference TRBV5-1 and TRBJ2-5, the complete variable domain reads KAGVTQTPRYLIKTRGQQVTLSCSPISGHRSVSWYQQTPGQGLQFLFEYFSETQRNKGNFPGRFSGRQFSNSRSEMNVSTLELGDSALYLCASSLGQGAETQYFGPGTRLLVL.

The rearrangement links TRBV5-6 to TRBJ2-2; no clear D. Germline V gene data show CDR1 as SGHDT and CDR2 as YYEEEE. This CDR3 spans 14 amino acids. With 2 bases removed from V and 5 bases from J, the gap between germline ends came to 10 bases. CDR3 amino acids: CASSLPGVTGELFF. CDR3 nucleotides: TGTGCCAGCAGCTTACCAGGTGTGACCGGGGAGCTGTTTTTT.

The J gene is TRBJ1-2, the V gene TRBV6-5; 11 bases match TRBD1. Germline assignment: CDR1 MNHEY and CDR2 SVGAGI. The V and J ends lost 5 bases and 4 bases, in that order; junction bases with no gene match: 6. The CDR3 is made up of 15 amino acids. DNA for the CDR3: TGTGCCAGCAGTCCTAGGACAGGGGGCGGCTATGGCTACACCTTC. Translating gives CASSPRTGGGYGYTF.

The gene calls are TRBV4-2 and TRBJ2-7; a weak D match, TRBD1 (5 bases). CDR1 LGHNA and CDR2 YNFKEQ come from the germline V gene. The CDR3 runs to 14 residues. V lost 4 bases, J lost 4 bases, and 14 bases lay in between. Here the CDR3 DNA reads TGTGCCAGCAGCCCCAGGGATGTAACTTACGAGCAGTACTTC. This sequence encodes CASSPRDVTYEQYF.

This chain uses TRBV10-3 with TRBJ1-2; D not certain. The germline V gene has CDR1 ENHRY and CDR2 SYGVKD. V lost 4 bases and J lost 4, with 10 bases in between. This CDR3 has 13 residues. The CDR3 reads CAISVRGGYGYTF. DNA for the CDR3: TGTGCCATCAGTGTAAGAGGAGGCTATGGCTACACCTTC.

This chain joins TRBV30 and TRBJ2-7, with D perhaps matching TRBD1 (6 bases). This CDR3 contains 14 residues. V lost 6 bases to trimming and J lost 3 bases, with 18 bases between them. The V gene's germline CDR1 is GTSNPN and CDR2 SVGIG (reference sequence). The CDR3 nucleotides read TGTGCCTGCGTGAGGGGACACACCAACTACGAGCAGTACTTC. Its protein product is CACVRGHTNYEQYF.

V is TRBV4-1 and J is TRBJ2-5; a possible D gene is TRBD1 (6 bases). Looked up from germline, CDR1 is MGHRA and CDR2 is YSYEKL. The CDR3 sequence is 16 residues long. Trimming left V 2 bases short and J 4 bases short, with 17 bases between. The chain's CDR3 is CASSQPGHSVRETQYF. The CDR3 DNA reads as TGCGCCAGCAGCCAACCGGGACATAGCGTTCGAGAGACCCAGTACTTC.

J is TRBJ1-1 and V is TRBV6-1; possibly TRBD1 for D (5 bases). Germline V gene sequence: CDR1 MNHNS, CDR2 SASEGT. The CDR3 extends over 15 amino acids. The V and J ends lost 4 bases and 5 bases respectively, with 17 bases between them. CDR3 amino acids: CASSVKGPTSTEAFF. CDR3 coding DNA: TGTGCCAGCAGTGTTAAGGGGCCGACTTCTACTGAAGCTTTCTTT.

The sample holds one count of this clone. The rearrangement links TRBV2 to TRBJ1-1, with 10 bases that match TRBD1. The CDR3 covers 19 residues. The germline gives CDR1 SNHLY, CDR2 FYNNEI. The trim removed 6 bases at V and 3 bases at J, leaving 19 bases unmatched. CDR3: CASSSPKGTGVVADTEAFF. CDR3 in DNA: TGTGCCAGCAGCTCCCCCAAAGGGACAGGGGTAGTCGCTGACACTGAAGCTTTCTTT.

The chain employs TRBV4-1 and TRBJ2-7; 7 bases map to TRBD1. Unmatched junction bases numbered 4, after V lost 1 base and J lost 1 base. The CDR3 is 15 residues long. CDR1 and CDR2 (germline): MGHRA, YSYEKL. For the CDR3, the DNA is TGCGCCAGCAGCCAAGTGGTGACAGGGTCCTACGAGCAGTACTTC. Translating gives CASSQVVTGSYEQYF.

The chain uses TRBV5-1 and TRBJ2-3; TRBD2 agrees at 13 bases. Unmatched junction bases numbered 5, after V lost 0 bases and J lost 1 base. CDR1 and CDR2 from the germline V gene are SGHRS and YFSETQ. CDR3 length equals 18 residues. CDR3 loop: CASSLGTSGRWGTDTQYF. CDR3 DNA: TGCGCCAGCAGCTTGGGGACTAGCGGGAGATGGGGCACAGATACGCAGTATTTT.

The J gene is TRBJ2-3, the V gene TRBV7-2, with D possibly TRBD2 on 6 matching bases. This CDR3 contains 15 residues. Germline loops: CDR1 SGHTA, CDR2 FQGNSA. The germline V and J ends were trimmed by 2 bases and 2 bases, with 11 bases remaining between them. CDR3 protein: CASSLLAGHTDTQYF. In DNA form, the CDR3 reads TGTGCCAGCAGCTTACTGGCGGGGCACACAGATACGCAGTATTTT.

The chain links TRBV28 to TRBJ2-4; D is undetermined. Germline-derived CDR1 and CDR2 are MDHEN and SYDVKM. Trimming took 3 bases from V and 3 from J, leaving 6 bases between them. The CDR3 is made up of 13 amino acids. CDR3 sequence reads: CASSFSGKNIQYF. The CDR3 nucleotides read TGTGCCAGCAGTTTTTCGGGCAAAAACATTCAGTACTTC.

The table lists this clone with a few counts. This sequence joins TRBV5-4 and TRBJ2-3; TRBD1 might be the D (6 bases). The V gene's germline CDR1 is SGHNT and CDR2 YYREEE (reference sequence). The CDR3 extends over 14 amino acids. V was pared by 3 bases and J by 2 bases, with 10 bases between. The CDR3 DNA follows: TGTGCCAGCAGCTCCGGACAGAACACAGATACGCAGTATTTT. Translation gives CASSSGQNTDTQYF.

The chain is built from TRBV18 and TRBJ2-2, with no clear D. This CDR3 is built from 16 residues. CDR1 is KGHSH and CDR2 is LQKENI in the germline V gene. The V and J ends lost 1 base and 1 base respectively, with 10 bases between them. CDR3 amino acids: CASSPLGVLNTGELFF. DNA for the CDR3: TGTGCCAGCTCACCACTGGGCGTACTGAACACCGGGGAGCTGTTTTTT.

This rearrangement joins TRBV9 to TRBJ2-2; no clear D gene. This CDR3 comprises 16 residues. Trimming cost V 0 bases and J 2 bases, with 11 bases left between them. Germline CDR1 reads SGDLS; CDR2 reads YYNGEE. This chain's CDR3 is CASSVGGTPNTGELFF. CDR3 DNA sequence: TGTGCCAGCAGCGTAGGAGGAACACCCAACACCGGGGAGCTGTTTTTT.

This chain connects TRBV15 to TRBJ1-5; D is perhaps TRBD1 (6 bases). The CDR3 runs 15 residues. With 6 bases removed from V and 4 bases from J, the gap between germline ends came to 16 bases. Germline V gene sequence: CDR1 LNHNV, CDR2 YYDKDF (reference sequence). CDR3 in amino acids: CATRPDRNVNQPQHF. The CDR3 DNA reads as TGTGCCACCAGACCCGACAGGAACGTGAATCAGCCCCAGCATTTT. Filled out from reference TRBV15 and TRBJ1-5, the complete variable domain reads DAMVIQNPRYQVTQFGKPVTLSCSQTLNHNVMYWYQQKSSQAPKLLFHYYDKDFNNEADTPDNFQSRRPNTSFCFLDIRSPGLGDTAMYLCATRPDRNVNQPQHFGDGTRLSIL.

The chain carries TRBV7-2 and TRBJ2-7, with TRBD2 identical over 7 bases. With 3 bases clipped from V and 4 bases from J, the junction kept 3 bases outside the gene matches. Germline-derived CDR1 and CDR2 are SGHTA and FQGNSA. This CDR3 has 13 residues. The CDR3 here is CASSFGGRYEQYF. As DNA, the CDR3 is TGTGCCAGCAGCTTTGGCGGGAGATACGAGCAGTACTTC.

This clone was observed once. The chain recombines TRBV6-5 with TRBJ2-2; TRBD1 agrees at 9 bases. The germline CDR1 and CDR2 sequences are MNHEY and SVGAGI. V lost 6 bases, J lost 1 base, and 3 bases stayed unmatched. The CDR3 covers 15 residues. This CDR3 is CASSRDRVNTGELFF. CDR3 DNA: TGTGCCAGCAGCCGGGACAGGGTGAACACCGGGGAGCTGTTTTTT.

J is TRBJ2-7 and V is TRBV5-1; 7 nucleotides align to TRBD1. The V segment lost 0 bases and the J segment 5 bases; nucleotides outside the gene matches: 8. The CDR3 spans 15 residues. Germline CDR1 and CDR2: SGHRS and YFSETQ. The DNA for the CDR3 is TGCGCCAGCAGCTTGGGAATAGGGGGCAACGACGAGCAGTACTTC. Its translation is CASSLGIGGNDEQYF.

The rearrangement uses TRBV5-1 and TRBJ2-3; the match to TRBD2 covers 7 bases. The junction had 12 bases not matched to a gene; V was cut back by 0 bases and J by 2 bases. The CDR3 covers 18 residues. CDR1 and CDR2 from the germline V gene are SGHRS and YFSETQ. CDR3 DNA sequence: TGCGCCAGCAGCTTGGGTAACCTACTAGCGCTTACCACAGATACGCAGTATTTT. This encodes CASSLGNLLALTTDTQYF.

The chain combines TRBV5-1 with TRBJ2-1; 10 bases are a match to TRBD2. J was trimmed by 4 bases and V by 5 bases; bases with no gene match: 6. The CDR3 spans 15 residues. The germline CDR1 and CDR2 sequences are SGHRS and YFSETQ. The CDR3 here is CASSIGLADYNEQFF. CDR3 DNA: TGCGCCAGCAGTATCGGACTAGCGGATTACAATGAGCAGTTCTTC.

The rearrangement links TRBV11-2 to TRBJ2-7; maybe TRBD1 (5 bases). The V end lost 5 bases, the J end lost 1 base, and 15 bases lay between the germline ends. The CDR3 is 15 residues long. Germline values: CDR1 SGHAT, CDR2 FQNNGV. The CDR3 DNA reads TGTGCCAGCAGCGACGCCTCAGGGTGGTCCTACGAGCAGTACTTC. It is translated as CASSDASGWSYEQYF.

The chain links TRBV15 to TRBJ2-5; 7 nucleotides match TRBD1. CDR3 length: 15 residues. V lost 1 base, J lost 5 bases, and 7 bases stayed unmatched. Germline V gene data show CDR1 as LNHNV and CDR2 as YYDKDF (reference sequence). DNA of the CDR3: TGTGCCACCAGCAGAGCGACAGGGATCTTGGAGACCCAGTACTTC. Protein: CATSRATGILETQYF.

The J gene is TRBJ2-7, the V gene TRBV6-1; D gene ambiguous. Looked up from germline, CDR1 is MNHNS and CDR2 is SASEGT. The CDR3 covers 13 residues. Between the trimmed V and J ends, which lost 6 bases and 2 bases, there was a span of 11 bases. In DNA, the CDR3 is TGTGCCAGCAGGTCCAGGCGTCCCTACGAGCAGTACTTC. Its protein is CASRSRRPYEQYF.

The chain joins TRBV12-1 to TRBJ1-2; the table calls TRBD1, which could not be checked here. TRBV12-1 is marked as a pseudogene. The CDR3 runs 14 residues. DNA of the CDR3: TGTGCCAGCAGCCCGTTCAGGGGGCTAGGAAGCTACACCTTC. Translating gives CASSPFRGLGSYTF.

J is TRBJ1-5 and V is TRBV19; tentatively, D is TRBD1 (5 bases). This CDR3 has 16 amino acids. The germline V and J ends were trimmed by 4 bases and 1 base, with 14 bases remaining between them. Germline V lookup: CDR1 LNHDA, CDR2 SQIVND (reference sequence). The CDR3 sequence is CASSTPQTASNQPQHF. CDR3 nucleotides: TGTGCCAGTAGTACCCCCCAGACAGCAAGCAATCAGCCCCAGCATTTT.

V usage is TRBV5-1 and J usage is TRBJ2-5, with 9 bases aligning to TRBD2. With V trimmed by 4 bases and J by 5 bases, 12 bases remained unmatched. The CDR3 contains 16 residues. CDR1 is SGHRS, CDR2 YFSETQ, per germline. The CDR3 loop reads CASSGGTSSLWETQYF. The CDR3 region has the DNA TGCGCCAGCAGCGGGGGGACTAGCTCCTTGTGGGAGACCCAGTACTTC.